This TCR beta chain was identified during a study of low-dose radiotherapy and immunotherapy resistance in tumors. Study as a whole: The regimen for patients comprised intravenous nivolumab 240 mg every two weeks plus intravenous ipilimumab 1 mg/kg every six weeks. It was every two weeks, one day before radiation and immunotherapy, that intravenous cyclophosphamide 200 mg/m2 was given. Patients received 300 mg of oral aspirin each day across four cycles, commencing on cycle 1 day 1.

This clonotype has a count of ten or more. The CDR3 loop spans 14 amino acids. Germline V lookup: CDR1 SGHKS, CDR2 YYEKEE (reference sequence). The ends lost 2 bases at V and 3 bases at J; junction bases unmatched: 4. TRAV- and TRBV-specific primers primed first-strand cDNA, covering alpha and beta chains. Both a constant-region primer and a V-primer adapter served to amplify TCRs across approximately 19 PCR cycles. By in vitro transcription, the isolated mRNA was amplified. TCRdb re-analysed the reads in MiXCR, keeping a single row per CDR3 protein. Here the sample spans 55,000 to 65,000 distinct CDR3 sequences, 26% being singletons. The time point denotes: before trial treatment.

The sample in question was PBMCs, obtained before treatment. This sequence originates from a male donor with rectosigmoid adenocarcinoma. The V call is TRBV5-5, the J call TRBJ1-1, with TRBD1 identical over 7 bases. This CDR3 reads CASSFGTVDTEAFF. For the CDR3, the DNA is TGTGCCAGCAGCTTCGGGACAGTTGACACTGAAGCTTTCTTT.